In its sample, the clone carrying this T cell receptor beta chain was seen a few times. The CDR3 is 13 residues long. The data originate from a study of T cells in narcolepsy. Libraries were prepared by immunoSEQ multiplex PCR; TCRdb keeps only in-frame clonotypes and omits some of them. The data contain around 32,000 clones, roughly 80% of them singletons. The TCR was taken from a human donor with narcolepsy. This chain links TRBV21-1 with TRBJ2-7; the table gives TRBD1 as D, unverified against the DNA. TRBV21-1 is a pseudogene locus. The specimen sequenced was CD45RA- memory CD4+ T cells from PBMCs. In DNA form, the CDR3 reads TGTGCCAGCAGTTCTCACAGGGGACACGAGCAGTACTTC. Its protein product is CASSSHRGHEQYF.